Sequencing of this T cell receptor (beta chain) was carried out in a study of T cell responses to AZD1222 COVID-19 vaccine. TCRdb's table, derived via immunoSEQ multiplex PCR, lists solely in-frame clones and lacks some. The profile covers around 120,000 clones, with 88% appearing a single time and around 20% taken by the ten largest. Comment on this clone: What it recognizes is unknown.

Germline V gene sequence: CDR1 ENHRY, CDR2 SYGVKD. This CDR3 contains 13 residues. Trimming took 5 bases from V and 7 from J, leaving 12 bases between them. General observations from the study: Only six or seven AZD1222 recipients tested seropositive at baseline.

The chain employs TRBV10-3 and TRBJ2-1; D perhaps matches TRBD1 (6 bases). The sequencing here drew on peripheral blood, taken on day 0 of MenACWY control vaccination. The clonotype comes from an adult in good health. DNA of the CDR3: TGTGCCATCAGTCTCGACAGGTCGAATGAGCAGTTCTTC. It translates to CAISLDRSNEQFF.